The 29 T cell receptor beta chains in this list originate from one sample, sequenced in a study of T-cell reconstitution after alpha-beta-depleted transplantation in children listed by TCRdb under 2016. What this sample's treatment or condition label stands for: allogeneic hematopoietic cell transplantation with graft depleted of TCRalphabeta T cells and CD19 B cells. The library was made by PCR. TCRdb names Illumina HiSeq 2500 as the instrument used. TCR library preparation used molecular barcoding, with unique molecular identifiers applied to normalize quantification of the TCRbeta repertoire. The public reads were quality trimmed at Q25 with fastp and then assembled into clones with MiXCR by TCRdb, keeping productive beta chains. Under each unique CDR3 protein, matching rows form one entry showing the most common genes and DNA. Recorded for this sample are 700,000 to 950,000 distinct CDR3 sequences; less than 20% of them occurred a single time. The biggest ten clones account for under 6% of the sample.

This specimen consisted of PBMCs, mostly from graft donor cells, obtained 360 days after TCRalphabeta/CD19-depleted stem cell transplant. These receptors originate from a male patient younger than 18 who had a stem cell transplant for acute lymphoblastic leukemia, so the T cells may come from the graft donor.

This clonotype has more than one count but fewer than ten. J is TRBJ1-1 and V is TRBV25-1; D perhaps matches TRBD1 (5 bases). Germline V gene data show CDR1 as MGHDK and CDR2 as SYGVNS. Deletions cut 0 bases from V and 0 bases from J, with 20 bases between. This CDR3 has 19 amino acids. The CDR3 bases are TGTGCCAGCAGTGAATATGGGGATCGGGACCAGCCCATGAACACTGAAGCTTTCTTT. Encoded protein: CASSEYGDRDQPMNTEAFF.

This clonotype was counted a few times. This chain links TRBV10-3 with TRBJ2-7, with D perhaps being TRBD1 or TRBD2 (6 bases each). V lost 3 bases and J lost 3, with 21 bases in between. The CDR3 has 17 amino acids. Germline CDR1 and CDR2: ENHRY and SYGVKD. The CDR3: CAISESGIVGGSYEQYF. Written as DNA, the CDR3 is TGTGCCATCAGTGAATCCGGAATCGTAGGGGGGAGCTACGAGCAGTACTTC.

This clonotype was observed a few times. The rearrangement joins TRBV20-1 to TRBJ1-5; 7 bases line up with TRBD1. Germline CDR1 reads DFQATT; CDR2 reads SNEGSKA (reference sequence). CDR3 size: 15 residues. The trim removed 0 bases at V and 5 bases at J, leaving 7 bases unmatched. CDR3 nucleotide sequence: TGCAGTGCTAGAGAGGCAGGGGGAGCATATCAGCCCCAGCATTTT. Translation gives CSAREAGGAYQPQHF.

This sequence joins TRBV2 and TRBJ2-1, with a tentative D call TRBD2 (5 bases). The length of the CDR3 is 15 residues. Germline CDR1 reads SNHLY; CDR2 reads FYNNEI. V was pared by 7 bases and J by 3 bases, with 16 bases between. CDR3 loop: CASTPDYILYNEQFF. The CDR3 DNA is TGTGCCAGCACCCCCGACTATATTCTCTACAATGAGCAGTTCTTC.

This clonotype was observed a few times. The chain links TRBV9 to TRBJ2-3, with TRBD2 matching over 7 bases. V trimming: 7 bases; J trimming: 4 bases; junction bases outside the gene matches: 15. There are 16 residues in the CDR3. The germline V gene encodes CDR1 SGDLS and CDR2 YYNGEE. CDR3 protein: CASGIGASGTADTQYF. The DNA of the CDR3 is TGTGCCAGCGGGATAGGGGCTAGCGGTACGGCAGATACGCAGTATTTT.

A few counts support this clonotype. This chain connects TRBV30 to TRBJ1-1; D is unclear. The germline CDR1 and CDR2 sequences are GTSNPN and SVGIG (reference sequence). This CDR3 spans 13 amino acids. Trimming took off 1 base at V and 1 base at J, with 7 bases between the two ends. CDR3 loop: CAWSEGWNTEAFF. For the CDR3, the DNA is TGTGCCTGGAGTGAAGGATGGAACACTGAAGCTTTCTTT.

This clonotype turned up a few times. This chain joins TRBV6-5 and TRBJ2-5; the match to TRBD1 covers 9 bases. Germline CDR1 and CDR2: MNHEY and SVGAGI. The length of the CDR3 is 14 residues. V dropped 4 bases and J dropped 4; count of bases not matched to a gene: 4. The CDR3 region is CASSFGTGPETQYF. The CDR3 DNA is TGTGCCAGCAGTTTCGGGACAGGGCCAGAGACCCAGTACTTC.

This chain uses TRBV7-2 with TRBJ2-7; D remains unclear. There are 14 residues in the CDR3. The germline V gene has CDR1 SGHTA and CDR2 FQGNSA. The ends were cut back, 2 bases at V and 3 bases at J, with 11 bases in the middle. The CDR3 loop is CASSLSPSDYEQYF. The CDR3 DNA reads as TGTGCCAGCAGCTTATCCCCCTCTGACTACGAGCAGTACTTC.

This clonotype has more than one count but fewer than ten. The rearrangement joins TRBV5-1 to TRBJ2-5, with 8 bases fitting TRBD2. With 2 bases clipped from V and 2 bases from J, the junction kept 5 bases outside the gene matches. CDR3 length: 15 amino acids. Germline values: CDR1 SGHRS, CDR2 YFSETQ. CDR3: CASSFPSGQQETQYF. CDR3 sequence (DNA): TGCGCCAGCAGCTTTCCTAGCGGGCAACAAGAGACCCAGTACTTC.

This clonotype is a singleton in its sample. V and J are TRBV11-1 and TRBJ1-2; no clear D. The V gene lost 2 bases and the J gene lost 8 bases, with 15 bases spanning the gap. This CDR3 comprises 14 residues. Germline V gene data show CDR1 as SGHAT and CDR2 as FQDESV (reference sequence). CDR3 protein: CASSLNEYLGGYTF. The CDR3 region has the DNA TGTGCCAGCAGCTTAAACGAATACTTGGGGGGCTACACCTTC.

The rearrangement joins TRBV15 to TRBJ2-5, with D perhaps matching TRBD1 (5 bases). Trimming took 5 bases from V and 1 from J, leaving 26 bases between them. CDR1 is LNHNV and CDR2 is YYDKDF in the germline V gene (reference sequence). CDR3 length: 19 amino acids. The CDR3 DNA sequence: TGTGCCACCAGCCTTAACCCCCCCACAGGTGGATTATTCCAAGAGACCCAGTACTTC. Its protein is CATSLNPPTGGLFQETQYF.

The V and J genes are TRBV5-6 and TRBJ2-7; D could derive from TRBD1 or TRBD2 (5 bases each). The CDR3 is made up of 15 amino acids. Trimming pared 0 bases from V and 2 bases from J, leaving 12 bases between. Germline V gene data show CDR1 as SGHDT and CDR2 as YYEEEE. The CDR3 bases are TGTGCCAGCAGCTTGGGGTGGGACGGACCCTACGAGCAGTACTTC. This sequence encodes CASSLGWDGPYEQYF.

This clonotype was detected only a few times. The CDR3 loop reads CASSFGGQPMSFF. CDR3 coding DNA: TGTGCCAGCAGCTTCGGAGGCCAGCCAATGTCCTTCTTC. The rearrangement links TRBV7-9 to TRBJ2-1, with D possibly matching TRBD2 (5 bases). The CDR3 spans 13 residues. With 3 bases removed from V and 16 bases from J, the gap between germline ends came to 19 bases. Germline V gene lookup returns CDR1 SEHNR and CDR2 FQNEAQ (reference sequence).

The rearrangement uses TRBV20-1 and TRBJ2-7, with 11 bases aligning to TRBD2. The CDR3 is 14 amino acids. The V and J ends lost 1 base and 6 bases, in that order; junction bases with no gene match: 5. Germline V gene lookup returns CDR1 DFQATT and CDR2 SNEGSKA (reference sequence). The CDR3 is CSARGLAGFGEQYF. In DNA, the CDR3 is TGCAGTGCTAGAGGACTAGCGGGGTTCGGCGAGCAGTACTTC.

This clonotype has a handful of counts. This sequence joins TRBV7-8 and TRBJ2-3; 9 bases match TRBD2. This CDR3 has 15 amino acids. The germline gives CDR1 SGHVS, CDR2 FQNEAQ. After removal of 3 bases from V and 2 bases from J, the junction contained 3 bases not matched to a gene. DNA for the CDR3: TGTGCCAGCAGCTTCGCTAGCGGGGTCACAGATACGCAGTATTTT. It codes for CASSFASGVTDTQYF.

In its sample, this clonotype was seen many times. The chain carries TRBV11-1 and TRBJ2-1, with unresolved D. This CDR3 contains 18 residues. CDR1 and CDR2 (germline): SGHAT, FQDESV (reference sequence). V dropped 5 bases and J dropped 2 bases, with 22 bases sitting between them. CDR3 DNA sequence: TGTGCCAGCAGCCCACCTATCCAATTAGGGCCCACCTACAATGAGCAGTTCTTC. It is translated as CASSPPIQLGPTYNEQFF.

This clonotype was detected a few times. This chain connects TRBV5-8 to TRBJ1-5, with no clear D. From germline, CDR1 is SGHTS and CDR2 YDEGEE. This CDR3 is 16 amino acids long. Trimming took off 4 bases at V and 0 bases at J, with 14 bases between the two ends. This CDR3 reads CASSGSRIPSNQPQHF. The CDR3 DNA follows: TGTGCCAGCAGCGGGTCCAGGATTCCTAGCAATCAGCCCCAGCATTTT.

This sequence joins TRBV3-1 and TRBJ1-1; the D is unclear. Trimming took 4 bases from V and 11 from J, leaving 23 bases between them. Per the germline V gene, CDR1 is LGHDT and CDR2 is YNNKEL (reference sequence). CDR3 length equals 15 residues. The CDR3 coding sequence is TGTGCCAGCAGCCCCACCCCGGGCTCCTATTTTTGGGCTTTCTTT. It is translated as CASSPTPGSYFWAFF. Together with reference TRBV3-1 and TRBJ1-1, the CDR3 gives the full variable domain: DTAVSQTPKYLVTQMGNDKSIKCEQNLGHDTMYWYKQDSKKFLKIMFSYNNKELIINETVPNRFSPKSPDKAHLNLHINSLELGDSAVYFCASSPTPGSYFWAFFGQGTRLTVV.

This clonotype showed up many times. V is TRBV20-1 and J is TRBJ2-7; D is unclear. The CDR3 covers 14 residues. The V end was cut by 6 bases, the J end by 0 bases, with 15 bases between. Germline assignment: CDR1 DFQATT and CDR2 SNEGSKA (reference sequence). The CDR3 nucleotides are TGCAGTGCCACACGCGCCTTTAGCTCCTACGAGCAGTACTTC. Its translation: CSATRAFSSYEQYF.

The chain carries TRBV12-3 or TRBV12-4 and TRBJ2-1; 14 bases are a match to TRBD2. The CDR3 consists of 20 residues. V was clipped by 5 bases and J by 0 bases; unmatched bases: 12. CDR3 protein: CASSPLRLAGGLSSYNEQFF. Written as DNA, the CDR3 is TGTGCCAGCAGTCCATTACGACTAGCGGGAGGGTTGAGCTCCTACAATGAGCAGTTCTTC.

This clonotype was found many times. The chain links TRBV12-3 or TRBV12-4 to TRBJ2-1; a weak D match, TRBD1 (6 bases). Trimming removed 10 bases at V and 4 bases at J, with 17 bases between. The CDR3 is 14 amino acids. The CDR3, as DNA: TGTGCCACCGACGAGGGGACAAAATACAATGAGCAGTTCTTC. It encodes CATDEGTKYNEQFF.

CDR3 bases: TGTGCCAGTAGTGTGACGTGGAATGAGCAGTTCTTC. Its protein product is CASSVTWNEQFF. This chain uses TRBV19 with TRBJ2-1; no definite D call. The germline V gene encodes CDR1 LNHDA and CDR2 SQIVND (reference sequence). V lost 5 bases, J lost 7 bases, and 9 bases lay in between. This CDR3 is built from 12 residues.

The chain links TRBV4-1 to TRBJ1-5, with D perhaps matching TRBD1 (5 bases). V lost 3 bases, J lost 6 bases, and 12 bases lay in between. This CDR3 comprises 14 residues. The germline gives CDR1 MGHRA, CDR2 YSYEKL. The chain's CDR3 is CASSQLGVLQPQHF. CDR3 DNA: TGCGCCAGCAGCCAGCTAGGGGTCCTTCAGCCCCAGCATTTT.

This clonotype has a handful of counts. At one boundary the junction diverges from the germline segment, which might be a read error. The genes are TRBV5-1 and TRBJ2-1, with D uncertain. The CDR3 spans 16 residues. Germline V CDR1 and CDR2: SGHRS, YFSETQ. The CDR3 protein is CASSLPAPRSHNEQFF. The CDR3 region has the DNA TGCGCCAGCAGCTTGCCAGCCCCCCGCTCCCACAATGAGCAGTTCTTC.

The chain combines TRBV5-1 with TRBJ2-5, with D unclear. The germline V and J ends were trimmed by 6 bases and 0 bases, with 9 bases remaining between them. The germline CDR1 and CDR2 sequences are SGHRS and YFSETQ. This CDR3 has 13 amino acids. CDR3 sequence: CASTDGYQETQYF. CDR3 nucleotides: TGCGCCAGCACGGACGGGTACCAAGAGACCCAGTACTTC.

The V gene is TRBV9, the J gene TRBJ1-3; TRBD1 matches 9 bases. Germline V gives CDR1 SGDLS, CDR2 YYNGEE. With 2 bases clipped from V and 4 bases from J, the junction kept 7 bases outside the gene matches. This CDR3 is built from 16 residues. CDR3 protein: CASSVGGTGRGNTIYF. The DNA for the CDR3 is TGTGCCAGCAGCGTTGGAGGGACAGGGAGGGGAAACACCATATATTTT.

The rearrangement uses TRBV23-1 and TRBJ2-2; D may correspond to TRBD1 or TRBD2 (5 bases each). TRBV23-1 is identified as an open reading frame with a role that is uncertain. Trimming cost V 4 bases and J 9 bases, with 21 bases left between them. This CDR3 region has 16 residues. DNA for the CDR3: TGCGCCAGCAGTCGTCCAGGGAGTACCTATGGCCGGGAGCTGTTTTTT. Protein: CASSRPGSTYGRELFF.

This clonotype has just a few counts. For the CDR3, the DNA is TGTGCCAGCAGAGCGGGAGGCGTGCCAGATACGCAGTATTTT. Protein: CASRAGGVPDTQYF. The chain has TRBV12-3 or TRBV12-4 and TRBJ2-3, with TRBD2 matching 9 bases. This CDR3 has 14 amino acids. After removal of 6 bases from V and 4 bases from J, the junction contained 5 bases not matched to a gene.

This clonotype was seen a handful of times. The V and J genes are TRBV15 and TRBJ2-3; D unclear. The CDR3 contains 14 residues. CDR1 and CDR2 (germline): LNHNV, YYDKDF (reference sequence). Deletions cut 0 bases from V and 1 base from J, with 5 bases between. As DNA, the CDR3 is TGTGCCACCAGCAGAGATCGGCGCACAGATACGCAGTATTTT. Translating it yields CATSRDRRTDTQYF.